This note documents a single T cell receptor beta chain sequence. The data derive from a study of blood T cell repertoires in COVID-19. The overall study: Acute and convalescent COVID-19 specimens originated in the United States, Italy and Spain. The cDNA or gDNA used as material had been derived from T cells, B-cell-depleted T cells, or PBMCs.

How the authors handled the data: Scientists estimated how many nucleated cells there were by amplifying reference gene primers. Profiling relied on immunoSEQ multiplex PCR, and the TCRdb table lists in-frame clones only, not all of them. For V, J and clone size, that table is used; D and trimming come from the DNA. The top ten clones hold approximately 3.4% of a sample with about 59,000 clones, over 75% of them seen once. CDR3 length equals 16 residues. V was pared by 4 bases and J by 1 base, with 14 bases between. Germline V CDR1 and CDR2: LNHDA, SQIVND (reference sequence). The sample consisted of peripheral blood. The rearrangement uses TRBV19 and TRBJ1-5; D not resolved. The sequence was collected from a woman at least 80 years old with acute or convalescent COVID-19. For the CDR3, the DNA is TGTGCCAGTAGTACCTCTGGGAGGGCCAGCAATCAGCCCCAGCATTTT. It specifies CASSTSGRASNQPQHF.